The present T cell receptor beta chain was sequenced within a study of identical twins. The CDR3 totals 16 residues. Trimming took off 4 bases at V and 0 bases at J, with 10 bases between the two ends. Germline V CDR1 and CDR2: ENHRY, SYGVKD. TCRdb recomputed calls from the 5' RACE reads with MiXCR, one row per CDR3 protein. The profile covers 450,000 or so distinct CDR3 sequences, with 24% appearing a single time and just under 3% taken by the ten largest. There were only healthy Caucasians among the donors. These sequences were also reported in another study, on T cells expressing NK-cell markers. That report notes: Dominance of the CD3+CD56-NKG2C+ fraction by these clonotypes also held in several donors.

Material: CD4+ T cells sorted from blood. The sequence was collected from a woman aged 18-29 years in good health. This sequence joins TRBV10-3 and TRBJ2-6, with no clear D. Written as DNA, the CDR3 is TGTGCCATCAGTGCGCCGGATAGCTCTGGGGCCAACGTCCTGACTTTC. Residues: CAISAPDSSGANVLTF.